This is a list of T cell receptor beta chains from one sample in a study of T cell responses to AZD1222 COVID-19 vaccine. Method: immunoSEQ multiplex PCR; TCRdb's copy keeps in-frame clones and lacks some. Of fewer than 65,000 clones in the sample, 80% to 90% were seen once. The input for sequencing was peripheral blood, taken on day 0 of AZD1222 vaccination. These receptors all come from an adult in good health. Each CDR3 is given with its conserved first and last residue. Each record gives: CDR3 protein, CDR3 DNA, V gene, clone size, J gene, CDR3 length, D gene. The D gene is left open where the match is weak. The size entry is marked missing in some rows and otherwise reads once, few, many or a size class.

cdr3_aa: CASSLQGHSNTEAFF
cdr3_nt: TGTGCCAGCAGTTTGCAGGGACACTCGAACACTGAAGCTTTCTTT
v_call: TRBV28
clone_size: NA
j_call: TRBJ1-1
cdr3_length: 15
d_call: NA

cdr3_aa: CASSQADRRHGSSYEQYF
cdr3_nt: TGTGCCAGCAGCCAAGCAGACAGAAGGCATGGGTCCTCCTACGAGCAGTACTTC
v_call: TRBV3-1/TRBV3-2
clone_size: NA
j_call: TRBJ2-7
cdr3_length: 18
d_call: NA

cdr3_aa: CASSTRGRGDEKLFF
cdr3_nt: TGTGCCAGTAGTACCCGGGGAAGAGGGGATGAAAAACTGTTTTTT
v_call: TRBV19
clone_size: NA
j_call: TRBJ1-4
cdr3_length: 15
d_call: NA

cdr3_aa: CASSGQGTEAFF
cdr3_nt: TGTGCCAGCAGTGGACAGGGGACTGAAGCTTTCTTT
v_call: TRBV2
clone_size: NA
j_call: TRBJ1-1
cdr3_length: 12
d_call: TRBD1

cdr3_aa: CASSLVGGYTF
cdr3_nt: TGTGCCAGCAGCTTGGTGGGGGGCTACACCTTC
v_call: TRBV5-6
clone_size: NA
j_call: TRBJ1-2
cdr3_length: 11
d_call: NA

cdr3_aa: CASSLGPTAQHF
cdr3_nt: TGTGCCAGCAGCTTAGGGCCGACAGCCCAGCATTTT
v_call: TRBV7-3
clone_size: NA
j_call: TRBJ1-5
cdr3_length: 12
d_call: NA

cdr3_aa: CASSSLRVSQETQYF
cdr3_nt: TGTGCCAGCAGCTCCCTCAGGGTTAGTCAAGAGACCCAGTACTTC
v_call: TRBV7-2
clone_size: NA
j_call: TRBJ2-5
cdr3_length: 15
d_call: NA

cdr3_aa: CASSLWGNNEQYF
cdr3_nt: TGTGCCAGCAGCTTGTGGGGGAATAACGAGCAGTACTTC
v_call: TRBV5-8
clone_size: NA
j_call: TRBJ2-7
cdr3_length: 13
d_call: NA

cdr3_aa: CASSYYAGSGTSTDTQYF
cdr3_nt: TGTGCCAGCAGTTACTACGCGGGCAGCGGAACTAGCACAGATACGCAGTATTTT
v_call: TRBV6-2/TRBV6-3
clone_size: NA
j_call: TRBJ2-3
cdr3_length: 18
d_call: NA

cdr3_aa: CASNIAGRDYGYTF
cdr3_nt: TGTGCCAGCAACATTGCGGGTAGGGACTATGGCTACACCTTC
v_call: TRBV7-9
clone_size: NA
j_call: TRBJ1-2
cdr3_length: 14
d_call: NA

cdr3_aa: CASSPQRDFFYGYTF
cdr3_nt: TGTGCCAGTAGCCCCCAACGGGATTTTTTCTATGGCTACACCTTC
v_call: TRBV19
clone_size: NA
j_call: TRBJ1-2
cdr3_length: 15
d_call: NA

cdr3_aa: CASSQRSEAKNEQFF
cdr3_nt: TGTGCCAGCAGCCAAAGGTCGGAGGCGAAAAATGAGCAGTTCTTC
v_call: TRBV3-1/TRBV3-2
clone_size: NA
j_call: TRBJ2-1
cdr3_length: 15
d_call: NA

cdr3_aa: CAWNRPGGLMNTEAFF
cdr3_nt: TGTGCCTGGAACCGTCCGGGAGGACTCATGAACACTGAAGCTTTCTTT
v_call: TRBV30
clone_size: NA
j_call: TRBJ1-1
cdr3_length: 16
d_call: NA

cdr3_aa: CATSRQGANQPQHF
cdr3_nt: TGTGCCACCAGTAGACAGGGGGCGAATCAGCCCCAGCATTTT
v_call: TRBV24-1
clone_size: few
j_call: TRBJ1-5
cdr3_length: 14
d_call: TRBD1

cdr3_aa: CASSLGTSFYEQYF
cdr3_nt: TGTGCCAGCAGCTTAGGTACATCCTTCTACGAGCAGTACTTC
v_call: TRBV7-2
clone_size: NA
j_call: TRBJ2-7
cdr3_length: 14
d_call: NA

cdr3_aa: CASQDYGANVLTF
cdr3_nt: TGTGCCAGCCAGGATTATGGGGCCAACGTCCTGACTTTC
v_call: TRBV18
clone_size: NA
j_call: TRBJ2-6
cdr3_length: 13
d_call: NA

cdr3_aa: CAISEGDLNYGYTF
cdr3_nt: TGTGCCATCAGTGAGGGGGACTTGAACTATGGCTACACCTTC
v_call: TRBV10-3
clone_size: NA
j_call: TRBJ1-2
cdr3_length: 14
d_call: NA

cdr3_aa: CASSYYQGGDTQYF
cdr3_nt: TGTGCCAGCAGTTATTACCAGGGAGGAGATACGCAGTATTTT
v_call: TRBV27
clone_size: NA
j_call: TRBJ2-3
cdr3_length: 14
d_call: NA

cdr3_aa: CASSPSGGASGNTIYF
cdr3_nt: TGTGCCAGCAGCCCTAGTGGGGGGGCGAGCGGAAACACCATATATTTT
v_call: TRBV9
clone_size: few
j_call: TRBJ1-3
cdr3_length: 16
d_call: NA

cdr3_aa: CASSTASGGNSPLHF
cdr3_nt: TGTGCCAGCAGTACTGCGTCAGGCGGGAATTCACCCCTCCACTTT
v_call: TRBV6-5
clone_size: NA
j_call: TRBJ1-6
cdr3_length: 15
d_call: NA

cdr3_aa: CASSRGTGARGYTF
cdr3_nt: TGTGCCAGCAGCCGAGGCACGGGGGCGCGCGGCTACACCTTC
v_call: TRBV14
clone_size: once
j_call: TRBJ1-2
cdr3_length: 14
d_call: NA

cdr3_aa: CASSSRQGASTEAFF
cdr3_nt: TGTGCCAGCAGCTCCCGACAGGGGGCAAGCACTGAAGCTTTCTTT
v_call: TRBV7-2
clone_size: NA
j_call: TRBJ1-1
cdr3_length: 15
d_call: TRBD1